Following are 27 T cell receptor beta chains from one sample sequenced in a study of blood T cell repertoires in COVID-19. Profiling relied on immunoSEQ multiplex PCR, and the TCRdb table lists in-frame clones only, not all of them. The data show approximately 260,000 clones, with roughly 83% seen just once and about 9.5% held by the top ten. The sample taken for sequencing was peripheral blood. The source of these receptors is a woman aged 80 or older with acute or convalescent COVID-19.

Only a few counts were recorded for this clone. The V gene is TRBV27, the J gene TRBJ1-6; no clear D. CDR3 length: 14 amino acids. Looked up from germline, CDR1 is MNHEY and CDR2 is SMNVEV (reference sequence). V lost 5 bases, J lost 7 bases, and 12 bases lay in between. The CDR3 protein is CASSLQWANSPLHF. CDR3 DNA sequence: TGTGCCAGCAGTCTCCAATGGGCCAATTCACCCCTCCACTTT.

In its sample, this clone was seen a few times. The chain carries TRBV19 and TRBJ1-4; tentative D call: TRBD1 (5 bases). Germline assignment: CDR1 LNHDA and CDR2 SQIVND (reference sequence). V lost 7 bases and J lost 7, with 13 bases in between. The CDR3 has 13 residues. CDR3 amino acids: CASNRGGSEKLFF. The CDR3, as DNA: TGTGCCAGTAACCGGGGGGGATCTGAAAAACTGTTTTTT. The whole variable domain, remainder taken from reference TRBV19 and TRBJ1-4, is DGGITQSPKYLFRKEGQNVTLSCEQNLNHDAMYWYRQDPGQGLRLIYYSQIVNDFQKGDIAEGYSVSREKKESFPLTVTSAQKNPTAFYLCASNRGGSEKLFFGSGTQLSVL.

The V and J genes are TRBV3-1 (or the pseudogene TRBV3-2) and TRBJ2-7, with 7 bases matching TRBD2. This CDR3 spans 13 amino acids. Germline CDR1 and CDR2: LGHDT and YNNKEL (reference sequence). J lost 7 bases, V lost 3 bases, and 6 bases had no gene match. DNA of the CDR3: TGTGCCAGCAGCCAGGGGGGGTTGGATGAGCAGTACTTC. It specifies CASSQGGLDEQYF.

The chain links TRBV5-4 to TRBJ2-5; D is unresolved. In germline, CDR1 is SGHNT, CDR2 YYREEE (reference sequence). CDR3 length: 14 residues. Trimming took off 0 bases at V and 5 bases at J, with 11 bases between the two ends. Here the CDR3 reads CASSLEARWETQYF. The CDR3 region has the DNA TGTGCCAGCAGCTTGGAGGCTAGATGGGAGACCCAGTACTTC.

The V call is TRBV5-6, the J call TRBJ2-7; D possibly corresponds to TRBD1 (5 bases). From germline, CDR1 is SGHDT and CDR2 YYEEEE. The CDR3 has 12 residues. The V end lost 1 base, the J end lost 7 bases, and 9 bases lay between the germline ends. CDR3 residues: CASSLTGYEQYF. DNA for the CDR3: TGTGCCAGCAGCTTGACAGGCTATGAGCAGTACTTC.

The rearrangement joins TRBV6-6 to TRBJ2-7; TRBD1 matches at 7 bases. The CDR3 loop spans 15 amino acids. Germline-derived CDR1 and CDR2 are MNHNY and SVGAGI (reference sequence). Germline trimming cut 2 bases from V and 0 bases from J; bases unmatched to any gene: 4. The CDR3 is CASSYGRGLSYEQYF. The DNA for the CDR3 is TGTGCCAGCAGTTACGGAAGGGGGCTCTCCTACGAGCAGTACTTC.

The rearrangement joins TRBV9 to TRBJ1-6; 8 positions agree with TRBD1. The V and J ends lost 0 bases and 9 bases, in that order; junction bases with no gene match: 8. Per the germline V gene, CDR1 is SGDLS and CDR2 is YYNGEE. The CDR3 contains 16 residues. The CDR3 DNA reads as TGTGCCAGCAGCGTAGATCCACAGGGGGGGGGTTCACCCCTCCACTTT. Translation: CASSVDPQGGGSPLHF.

The chain carries TRBV9 and TRBJ1-1; TRBD1 is a possible D gene (6 bases). The V and J ends lost 4 bases and 1 base respectively, with 17 bases between them. Per the germline V gene, CDR1 is SGDLS and CDR2 is YYNGEE. The CDR3 has 16 residues. CDR3 amino acids: CASSPIQGGGNTEAFF. The CDR3 DNA sequence: TGTGCCAGCAGCCCTATCCAAGGGGGGGGGAACACTGAAGCTTTCTTT.

The chain has TRBV6-6 and TRBJ1-5; TRBD1 agrees at 9 bases. This CDR3 spans 14 amino acids. Trimming cost V 6 bases and J 4 bases; bases outside gene matches: 4. Germline CDR1 reads MNHNY; CDR2 reads SVGAGI (reference sequence). In DNA form, the CDR3 reads TGTGCCAGCAGCGGACAGGGGATAAATCAGCCCCAGCATTTT. Translating gives CASSGQGINQPQHF.

The chain recombines TRBV5-1 with TRBJ2-2; the D gene is possibly TRBD2 (5 bases). Germline CDR1 SGHRS, CDR2 YFSETQ. V lost 6 bases to trimming and J lost 0 bases, with 18 bases between them. CDR3 length: 17 residues. CDR3 residues: CASTPGMWRTNTGELFF. The CDR3 DNA sequence: TGCGCCAGCACCCCTGGTATGTGGAGGACGAACACCGGGGAGCTGTTTTTT.

The chain combines TRBV6-6 with TRBJ2-7; D gene ambiguous. The CDR3 length is 12 residues. Per germline, CDR1 MNHNY and CDR2 SVGAGI (reference sequence). V dropped 8 bases and J dropped 1 base, with 9 bases sitting between them. The CDR3 region has the DNA TGTGCCAGCGCTAGACCTTCCTACGAGCAGTACTTC. The encoded protein is CASARPSYEQYF.

The V and J genes are TRBV18 and TRBJ1-1; D may be TRBD1 (5 bases). CDR1 KGHSH and CDR2 LQKENI come from the germline V gene. The CDR3 totals 15 residues. Trimming stripped 3 bases from V and 2 bases from J, with 13 bases between. The CDR3 reads CASSPRTRGNTEAFF. CDR3 DNA: TGTGCCAGCTCACCTCGGACAAGGGGAAACACTGAAGCTTTCTTT. The full variable domain, its missing parts supplied by reference TRBV18 and TRBJ1-1, is NAGVMQNPRHLVRRRGQEARLRCSPMKGHSHVYWYRQLPEEGLKFMVYLQKENIIDESGMPKERFSAEFPKEGPSILRIQQVVRGDSAAYFCASSPRTRGNTEAFFGQGTRLTVV.

V usage is TRBV29-1 and J usage is TRBJ2-7; 11 bases line up with TRBD2. CDR3 length equals 14 residues. Germline CDR1 and CDR2: SQVTM and ANQGSEA. V was pared by 6 bases and J by 2 bases, with 6 bases of the junction left unmatched. The CDR3 spells CSVLTSGATYEQYF. Written as DNA, the CDR3 is TGCAGCGTCCTGACTAGCGGGGCCACCTACGAGCAGTACTTC.

The genes are TRBV3-1 (or the pseudogene TRBV3-2) and TRBJ2-5, with 10 bases lining up with TRBD1. The CDR3 runs to 13 residues. V lost 8 bases and J lost 1; bases outside the gene matches: 1. The germline CDR1 and CDR2 sequences are LGHDT and YNNKEL (reference sequence). CDR3 residues: CASRTGGQETQYF. In DNA, the CDR3 is TGTGCCAGCCGGACAGGGGGCCAAGAGACCCAGTACTTC.

This chain joins TRBV15 and TRBJ1-4; possibly TRBD1 for D (5 bases). Trimming shortened V by 6 bases and J by 3 bases, and 8 bases separated the two germline ends. Germline loops: CDR1 LNHNV, CDR2 YYDKDF (reference sequence). CDR3 length: 13 residues. CDR3 coding DNA: TGTGCCACCAGGCGGGGCTCTAATGAAAAACTGTTTTTT. Translating gives CATRRGSNEKLFF.

The chain combines TRBV19 with TRBJ1-2, with 7 bases matching TRBD1. CDR3 length equals 15 residues. V lost 7 bases to trimming and J lost 1 base; unmatched junction nucleotides: 9. CDR1 and CDR2 (germline): LNHDA, SQIVND (reference sequence). CDR3 sequence reads: CASNEQGPLNYGYTF. The CDR3 DNA is TGTGCCAGTAACGAACAGGGGCCGCTTAACTATGGCTACACCTTC.

With regard to this clone: The sample carries other DNA sequences with the same CDR3. The rearrangement uses TRBV18 and TRBJ1-1; D might be TRBD1 (5 bases). Germline CDR1 and CDR2: KGHSH and LQKENI. This CDR3 region has 13 residues. V was cut by 3 bases and J by 1 base, with 6 bases left in between. In DNA, the CDR3 is TGTGCCAGCTCACCGGACAAGAACACTGAAGCTTTCTTT. It codes for CASSPDKNTEAFF.

This clone was detected once. The chain couples TRBV19 to TRBJ1-5; a possible D gene is TRBD1 (5 bases). There are 17 residues in the CDR3. Germline V gene lookup returns CDR1 LNHDA and CDR2 SQIVND (reference sequence). Trimming pared 0 bases from V and 1 base from J, leaving 13 bases between. The CDR3 loop is CASSIEGGTWSNQPQHF. The CDR3 coding sequence is TGTGCCAGTAGTATAGAGGGGGGGACCTGGAGCAATCAGCCCCAGCATTTT.

This clone has just a few counts. This chain uses TRBV18 with TRBJ1-4, with D possibly TRBD1 on 6 matching bases. The CDR3 totals 16 residues. Germline-derived CDR1 and CDR2 are KGHSH and LQKENI. The germline V and J ends were trimmed by 3 bases and 0 bases, with 11 bases remaining between them. The CDR3 loop reads CASSPGQPATNEKLFF. The CDR3 coding sequence is TGTGCCAGCTCACCCGGACAGCCTGCAACTAATGAAAAACTGTTTTTT.

J is TRBJ1-3 and V is TRBV9; tentative D call: TRBD1 (6 bases). The CDR3 length is 18 residues. The V end lost 4 bases, the J end lost 2 bases, and 22 bases lay between the germline ends. Germline V CDR1 and CDR2: SGDLS, YYNGEE. The CDR3 nucleotides are TGTGCCAGCAGCCCCCTTAGGGCAGGGGACCTCACTGGAAACACCATATATTTT. Translating it yields CASSPLRAGDLTGNTIYF. The variable domain in full, with the rest retrieved from reference TRBV9 and TRBJ1-3, is DSGVTQTPKHLITATGQRVTLRCSPRSGDLSVYWYQQSLDQGLQFLIQYYNGEERAKGNILERFSAQQFPDLHSELNLSSLELGDSALYFCASSPLRAGDLTGNTIYFGEGSWLTVV.

The CDR3 here is CASARTDSNQPQHF. CDR3 DNA: TGTGCCAGCGCGAGGACAGATAGCAATCAGCCCCAGCATTTT. The J gene is TRBJ1-5, the V gene TRBV2; the D gene is possibly TRBD1 (6 bases). Germline V gives CDR1 SNHLY, CDR2 FYNNEI. The CDR3 contains 14 residues. V lost 8 bases to trimming and J lost 0 bases, with 11 bases between them.

The rearrangement links TRBV28 to TRBJ1-2; D unresolved. Germline CDR1 reads MDHEN; CDR2 reads SYDVKM. CDR3 length: 14 residues. V lost 3 bases, J lost 7 bases, and 15 bases lay in between. CDR3 nucleotide sequence: TGTGCCAGCAGTTTCCTTCCGTTCGAGAGTGGCTACACCTTC. Translation gives CASSFLPFESGYTF.

The CDR3 region has the DNA TGTGCCACCAGCAGAGAAATTGAGCGGAACACCATATATTTT. Encoded protein: CATSREIERNTIYF. V is TRBV15 and J is TRBJ1-3; unclear D gene. The V gene's germline CDR1 is LNHNV and CDR2 YYDKDF (reference sequence). The CDR3 totals 14 residues. V was cut by 0 bases and J by 7 bases, with 10 bases left in between.

The J gene is TRBJ2-7, the V gene TRBV2; D possibly corresponds to TRBD1 (5 bases). The germline CDR1 and CDR2 sequences are SNHLY and FYNNEI. V was trimmed by 7 bases and J by 7 bases, leaving 14 bases between them. The CDR3 is made up of 12 amino acids. This CDR3 is CASMVRVGEQYF. The CDR3, as DNA: TGTGCCAGCATGGTCAGGGTCGGGGAGCAGTACTTC.

The gene calls are TRBV18 and TRBJ2-2; TRBD1 agrees at 11 bases. This CDR3 has 15 amino acids. Germline V gene sequence: CDR1 KGHSH, CDR2 LQKENI. Trimming cost V 4 bases and J 5 bases; bases outside gene matches: 3. CDR3 DNA sequence: TGTGCCAGCTCACGGACAGGGGGCAGGACCGGGGAGCTGTTTTTT. It specifies CASSRTGGRTGELFF.

The chain combines TRBV5-6 with TRBJ1-2, with 7 positions matching TRBD1. The ends lost 2 bases at V and 3 bases at J; junction bases unmatched: 10. Germline CDR1 SGHDT, CDR2 YYEEEE. CDR3 size: 16 residues. The DNA for the CDR3 is TGTGCCAGCAGCTTCAGGGGGACGGAGAGGGACTATGGCTACACCTTC. Its translation: CASSFRGTERDYGYTF.

The rearrangement links TRBV7-2 to TRBJ1-3; D gene ambiguous. The germline V gene has CDR1 SGHTA and CDR2 FQGNSA. Trimming cost V 1 base and J 1 base, with 8 bases left between them. CDR3 length equals 15 residues. The CDR3 DNA sequence: TGTGCCAGCAGCTTAGTGAGGTGGTCTGGAAACACCATATATTTT. Translated, it gives CASSLVRWSGNTIYF.